This T cell receptor beta chain was sequenced for a study of blood T cell repertoires in COVID-19. Study summary: Collection of acute and convalescent COVID-19 samples took place in the United States, Italy and Spain. From T cells, B-cell-depleted T cells, or PBMCs came the material, which was cDNA or gDNA.

The method was immunoSEQ multiplex PCR; TCRdb's version includes in-frame clones alone and lacks a portion of them. The repertoire holds fewer than 250,000 clones, with around 87% as singletons. This clonotype originated in a man aged 60 to 75 with acute or convalescent COVID-19. The specimen sequenced was peripheral blood.

CDR3 sequence reads: CASSLYTTGSGNTIYF. Here the CDR3 DNA reads TGTGCCAGCAGCCTTTATACGACAGGCTCTGGAAACACCATATATTTT. This chain connects TRBV3-1 (or the pseudogene TRBV3-2) to TRBJ1-3; possibly TRBD1 for D (6 bases). This CDR3 contains 16 residues. V was cut by 4 bases and J by 0 bases, with 13 bases left in between. CDR1 LGHDT and CDR2 YNNKEL come from the germline V gene (reference sequence).